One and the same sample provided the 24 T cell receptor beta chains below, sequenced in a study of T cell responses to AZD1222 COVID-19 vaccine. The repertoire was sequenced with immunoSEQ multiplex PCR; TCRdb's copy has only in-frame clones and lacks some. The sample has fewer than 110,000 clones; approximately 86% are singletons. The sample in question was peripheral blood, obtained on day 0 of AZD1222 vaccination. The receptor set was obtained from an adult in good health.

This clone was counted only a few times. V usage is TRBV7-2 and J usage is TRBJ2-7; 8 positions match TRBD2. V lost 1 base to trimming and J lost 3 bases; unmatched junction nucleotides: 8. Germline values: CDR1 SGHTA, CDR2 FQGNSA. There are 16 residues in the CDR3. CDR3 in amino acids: CASSLGLSGSSYEQYF. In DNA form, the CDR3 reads TGTGCCAGCAGCTTAGGCCTGAGCGGGAGCAGCTACGAGCAGTACTTC.

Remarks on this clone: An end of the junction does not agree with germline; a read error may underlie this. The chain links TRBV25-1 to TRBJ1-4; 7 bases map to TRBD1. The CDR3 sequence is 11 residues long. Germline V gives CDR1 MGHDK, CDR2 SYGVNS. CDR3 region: CASSALGQPIF. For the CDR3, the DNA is TGTGCCAGCAGTGCTCTGGGACAGCCGATTTTT.

This CDR3 is CASSLVGYNEQFF. As DNA, the CDR3 is TGCGCCAGCAGCTTGGTGGGGTACAATGAGCAGTTCTTC. This sequence joins TRBV5-1 and TRBJ2-1; D call uncertain. The V end lost 0 bases, the J end lost 4 bases, and 5 bases lay between the germline ends. The CDR3 totals 13 residues. Germline V gene lookup returns CDR1 SGHRS and CDR2 YFSETQ. Combining the CDR3 with reference TRBV5-1 and TRBJ2-1 gives the whole variable domain KAGVTQTPRYLIKTRGQQVTLSCSPISGHRSVSWYQQTPGQGLQFLFEYFSETQRNKGNFPGRFSGRQFSNSRSEMNVSTLELGDSALYLCASSLVGYNEQFFGPGTRLTVL.

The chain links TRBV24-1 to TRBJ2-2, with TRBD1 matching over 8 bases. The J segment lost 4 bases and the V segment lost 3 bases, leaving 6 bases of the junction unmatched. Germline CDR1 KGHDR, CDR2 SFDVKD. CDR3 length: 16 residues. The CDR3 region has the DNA TGTGCCACCAGTGATCCTGACAGGGGAGTCACCGGGGAGCTGTTTTTT. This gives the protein CATSDPDRGVTGELFF.

CDR3 sequence reads: CSASLAGGLISPDTQYF. The CDR3 coding sequence is TGCAGTGCTAGTCTAGCGGGGGGGCTTATAAGCCCAGATACGCAGTATTTT. This chain links TRBV20-1 with TRBJ2-3; 12 bases are shared with TRBD2. Germline-derived CDR1 and CDR2 are DFQATT and SNEGSKA (reference sequence). Unmatched junction bases numbered 11, after V lost 3 bases and J lost 4 bases. The CDR3 sequence is 17 residues long.

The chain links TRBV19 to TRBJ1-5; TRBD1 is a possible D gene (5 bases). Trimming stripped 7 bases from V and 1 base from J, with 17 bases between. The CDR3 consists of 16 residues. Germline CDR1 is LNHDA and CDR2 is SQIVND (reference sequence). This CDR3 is CASTPSQGMSNQPQHF. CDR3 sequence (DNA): TGTGCCAGTACCCCTTCCCAGGGAATGAGCAATCAGCCCCAGCATTTT.

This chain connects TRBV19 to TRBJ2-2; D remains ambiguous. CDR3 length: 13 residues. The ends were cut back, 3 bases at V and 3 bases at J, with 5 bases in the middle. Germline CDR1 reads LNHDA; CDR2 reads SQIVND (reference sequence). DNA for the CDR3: TGTGCCAGTAGTATGTCCGACACCGGGGAGCTGTTTTTT. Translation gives CASSMSDTGELFF.

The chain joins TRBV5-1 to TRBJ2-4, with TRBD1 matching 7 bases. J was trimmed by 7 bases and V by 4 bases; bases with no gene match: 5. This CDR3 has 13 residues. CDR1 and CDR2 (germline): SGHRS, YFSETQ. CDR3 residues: CASSLGQENIQYF. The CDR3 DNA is TGCGCCAGCAGCCTAGGACAGGAGAACATTCAGTACTTC. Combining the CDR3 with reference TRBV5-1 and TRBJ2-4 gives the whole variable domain KAGVTQTPRYLIKTRGQQVTLSCSPISGHRSVSWYQQTPGQGLQFLFEYFSETQRNKGNFPGRFSGRQFSNSRSEMNVSTLELGDSALYLCASSLGQENIQYFGAGTRLSVL.

The CDR3 region has the DNA TGTGCCAGCAGCTTCTTACCCAGCTCCTACGAGCAGTACTTC. This translates into CASSFLPSSYEQYF. This chain joins TRBV7-8 and TRBJ2-7; D not resolved. Between the trimmed V and J ends, which lost 3 bases and 0 bases, there was a span of 9 bases. In germline, CDR1 is SGHVS, CDR2 FQNEAQ. The CDR3 consists of 14 residues.

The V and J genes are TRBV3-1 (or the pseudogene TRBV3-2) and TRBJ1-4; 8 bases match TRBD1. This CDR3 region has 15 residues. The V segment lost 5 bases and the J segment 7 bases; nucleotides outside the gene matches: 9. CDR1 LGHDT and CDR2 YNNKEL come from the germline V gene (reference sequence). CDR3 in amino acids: CASSLKTGVLEKLFF. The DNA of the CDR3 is TGTGCCAGCAGCTTGAAGACAGGGGTGCTTGAAAAACTGTTTTTT.

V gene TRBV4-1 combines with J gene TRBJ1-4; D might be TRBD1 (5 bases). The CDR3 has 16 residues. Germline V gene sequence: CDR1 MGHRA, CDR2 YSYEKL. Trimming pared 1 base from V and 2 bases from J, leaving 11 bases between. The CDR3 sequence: CASSQGYWGTNEKLFF. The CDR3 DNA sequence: TGCGCCAGCAGCCAAGGTTACTGGGGGACTAATGAAAAACTGTTTTTT.

CDR3 nucleotides: TGCAGTGCTAGAGATCCGGGCCGCTACACCTTC. Its protein is CSARDPGRYTF. The chain is built from TRBV20-1 and TRBJ1-2; D is unclear. The CDR3 has 11 amino acids. Trimming removed 0 bases from V and 9 bases from J, with 8 bases in between. The germline CDR1 and CDR2 sequences are DFQATT and SNEGSKA (reference sequence).

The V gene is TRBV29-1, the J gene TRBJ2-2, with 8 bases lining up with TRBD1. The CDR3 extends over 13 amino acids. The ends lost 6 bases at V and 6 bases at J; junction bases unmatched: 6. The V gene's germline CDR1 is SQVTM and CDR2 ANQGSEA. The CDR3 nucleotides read TGCAGCGTCCCGGACAGGGTAGCCGGGGAGCTGTTTTTT. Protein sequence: CSVPDRVAGELFF.

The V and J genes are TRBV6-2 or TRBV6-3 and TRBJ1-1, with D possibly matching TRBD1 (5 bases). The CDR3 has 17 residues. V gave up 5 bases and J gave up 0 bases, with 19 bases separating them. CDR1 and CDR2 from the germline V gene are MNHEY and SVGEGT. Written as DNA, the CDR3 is TGTGCCAGCAGTAATGGACACTATGACTTTATGAACACTGAAGCTTTCTTT. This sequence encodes CASSNGHYDFMNTEAFF.

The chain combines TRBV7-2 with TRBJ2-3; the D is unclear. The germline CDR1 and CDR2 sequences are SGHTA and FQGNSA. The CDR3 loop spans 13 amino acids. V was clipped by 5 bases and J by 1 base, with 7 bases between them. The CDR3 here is CASSPARTDTQYF. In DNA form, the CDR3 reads TGTGCCAGCAGCCCCGCCCGCACAGATACGCAGTATTTT.

This CDR3 reads CASSIGRGKGNQPQHF. CDR3 sequence (DNA): TGTGCCAGTAGTATAGGAAGGGGTAAGGGGAATCAGCCCCAGCATTTT. V is TRBV19 and J is TRBJ1-5; perhaps TRBD1 as D (5 bases). V was cut by 1 base and J by 4 bases, with 14 bases left in between. The CDR3 covers 16 residues. Per germline, CDR1 LNHDA and CDR2 SQIVND (reference sequence).

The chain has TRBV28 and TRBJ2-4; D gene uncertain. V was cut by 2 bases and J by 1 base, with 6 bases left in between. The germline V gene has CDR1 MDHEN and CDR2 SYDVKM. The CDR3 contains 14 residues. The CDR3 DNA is TGTGCCAGCAGTTTAGTATTGGCCAAAAACATTCAGTACTTC. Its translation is CASSLVLAKNIQYF.

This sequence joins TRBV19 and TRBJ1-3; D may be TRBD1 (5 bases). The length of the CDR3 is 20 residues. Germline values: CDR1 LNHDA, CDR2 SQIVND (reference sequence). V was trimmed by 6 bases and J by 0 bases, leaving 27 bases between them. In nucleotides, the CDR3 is TGTGCCAGTAGAAGAATAACCGGGACCGCCAGATCTCTCTCTGGAAACACCATATATTTT. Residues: CASRRITGTARSLSGNTIYF.

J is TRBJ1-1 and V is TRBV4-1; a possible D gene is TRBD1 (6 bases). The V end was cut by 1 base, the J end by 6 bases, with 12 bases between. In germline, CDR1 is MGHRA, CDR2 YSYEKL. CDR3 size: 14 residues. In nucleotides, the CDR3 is TGCGCCAGCAGCCAAGGGGGGCAGGTTCCTGAAGCTTTCTTT. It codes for CASSQGGQVPEAFF.

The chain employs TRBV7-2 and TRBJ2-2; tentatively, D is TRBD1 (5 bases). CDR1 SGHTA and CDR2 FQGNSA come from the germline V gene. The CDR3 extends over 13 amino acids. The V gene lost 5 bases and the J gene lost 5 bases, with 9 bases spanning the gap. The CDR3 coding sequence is TGTGCCAGCAGCACCCGACAGACCGGGGAGCTGTTTTTT. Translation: CASSTRQTGELFF.

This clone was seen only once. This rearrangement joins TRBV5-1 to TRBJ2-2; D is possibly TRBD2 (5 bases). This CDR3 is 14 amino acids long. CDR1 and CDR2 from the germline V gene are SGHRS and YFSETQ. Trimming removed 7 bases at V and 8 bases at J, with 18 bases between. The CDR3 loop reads CASSEEAVPGELFF. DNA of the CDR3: TGCGCCAGCTCGGAGGAGGCTGTACCGGGGGAGCTGTTTTTT.

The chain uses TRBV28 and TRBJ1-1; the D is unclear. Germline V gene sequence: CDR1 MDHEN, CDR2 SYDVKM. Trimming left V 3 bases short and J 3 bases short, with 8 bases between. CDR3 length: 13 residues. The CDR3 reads CASSFGMDTEAFF. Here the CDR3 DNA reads TGTGCCAGCAGTTTTGGAATGGACACTGAAGCTTTCTTT.

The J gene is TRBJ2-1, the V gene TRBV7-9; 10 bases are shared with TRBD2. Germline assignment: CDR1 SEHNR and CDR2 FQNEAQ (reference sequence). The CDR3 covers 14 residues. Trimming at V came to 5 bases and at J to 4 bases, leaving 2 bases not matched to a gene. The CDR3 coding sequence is TGTGCCAGCAGCGCTAGCGGGAGATACAATGAGCAGTTCTTC. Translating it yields CASSASGRYNEQFF.

CDR3 loop: CASSLVPGSGETQYF. The DNA of the CDR3 is TGTGCCAGCAGCTTGGTTCCGGGATCGGGAGAGACCCAGTACTTC. V gene TRBV5-6 combines with J gene TRBJ2-5, with D tentatively TRBD2 (5 bases). This CDR3 is 15 amino acids long. In germline, CDR1 is SGHDT, CDR2 YYEEEE. V lost 0 bases, J lost 4 bases, and 13 bases lay in between.